The present T cell receptor beta chain was sequenced within a study of blood T cell repertoires in COVID-19. J lost 1 base, V lost 5 bases, and 4 bases had no gene match. Germline values: CDR1 SGHRS, CDR2 YFSETQ. The CDR3 runs to 14 residues. Produced via immunoSEQ multiplex PCR; TCRdb's table is partial and in-frame only. Among about 300,000 clones listed, 70% to 90% were seen once. The sample holds one count of this clone. Sample: PBMCs or T cells enriched from blood (not recorded which). The gene calls are TRBV5-1 and TRBJ2-3, with 7 bases identical to TRBD1. The TCR comes from a man aged 25-40 years who had recovered from COVID-19. CDR3 coding DNA: TGCGCCAGCAGAGACAGGGTAGGCACAGATACGCAGTATTTT. Translated, it gives CASRDRVGTDTQYF.